The TCR beta chain described here comes from a study of blood T cell repertoires in COVID-19 (dated by TCRdb to 2019 to 2021). Broadly, across the study: Samples from collaborators originated in the United States, Italy and Spain and spanned both the acute and convalescent phases of COVID-19. The material from the prospective study consisted of cDNA or gDNA derived from T cells, B-cell-depleted T cells, or PBMCs. The dataset comprised deeply sampled blood TCRbeta repertoires from subjects exposed to, actively infected with, or recovered from COVID-19. The repertoires were released in a freely available public database meant as a resource for research on the immune response to SARS-CoV-2. The samples were drawn from two sources: the first 160 participants of the ongoing ImmuneRACE study, and fewer than 1,500 subjects contributed by 6 global collaborators. A de-identified subject ID, COVID-19 status, age in years and sex were almost always included in the sample metadata. HLA class I and class II types, where available, came from metadata supplied by the sample provider rather than from assay-based typing.

Regarding this clone: Its antigen is unknown. No base-level quality is on record; no much larger clone is a single base apart.

Whole blood was collected in K2EDTA tubes by collaborating institutions according to the institutions' own protocols. For TCRbeta analysis, collaborators shipped samples in one of three forms: frozen whole blood, isolated PBMCs, or DNA extracted from either of those sample types. The germline ends are 7 bases apart after V is trimmed by 1 base and J by 3 bases. There are 13 amino acids in the CDR3, from cysteine to phenylalanine inclusive. Only CDR3 DNA is held: 39 bases, read in frame from base 1. Looking up the germline V gene (reference sequence) yields CDR1 SGHNT and CDR2 YYREEE. Study-level results and caveats: The quantity of clinical and demographic metadata differed by source and by participant and was supplied without curation.

TCRbeta CDR3 regions were amplified from genomic DNA using the immunoSEQ Assay, a bias-controlled multiplex PCR. Per the original workflow: Within the assay, amplification of reference gene primers was used to estimate how many nucleated cells each sample contained. Sequence reads were collapsed and filtered to measure the absolute abundance of every unique TCRbeta CDR3 rearrangement. Productive Simpson clonality was computed per sample as the square root of Simpson's diversity index over productive rearrangements. Entries here come from immuneACCESS through TCRdb and include only in-frame sequences with V and J called. Some clones fail to appear in such tables; in the studies checked, an unresolved V gene covers under half of the shortfall, and the cause of the remainder is unknown. That table supplies the V and J calls and clone size; D and trimming were determined from the DNA. Across this sample there are approximately 110,000 clones, with 86% seen only once. The ten largest clonotypes hold roughly 4% of the sample.

The sequence links TRBV5-4 to TRBJ1-1; no D gene call is confident. The clonotype comes from a man in his forties with acute or convalescent COVID-19. Sequencing was done on a sample of peripheral blood. Read as DNA, the sequence is TGTGCCAGCAGCTTGTTCGGGTACACTGAAGCTTTCTTT. It specifies CASSLFGYTEAFF.